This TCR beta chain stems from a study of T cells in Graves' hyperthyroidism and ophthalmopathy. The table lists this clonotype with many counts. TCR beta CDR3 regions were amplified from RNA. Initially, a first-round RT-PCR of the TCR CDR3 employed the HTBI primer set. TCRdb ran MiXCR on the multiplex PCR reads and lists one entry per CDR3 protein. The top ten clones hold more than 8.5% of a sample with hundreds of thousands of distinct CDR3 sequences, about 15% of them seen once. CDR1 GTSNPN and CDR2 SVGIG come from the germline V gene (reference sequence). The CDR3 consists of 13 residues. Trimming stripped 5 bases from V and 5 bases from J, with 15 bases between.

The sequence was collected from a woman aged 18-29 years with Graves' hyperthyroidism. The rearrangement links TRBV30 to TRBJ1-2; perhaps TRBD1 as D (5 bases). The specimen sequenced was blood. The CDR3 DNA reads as TGTGCCTGGCGTCAGGAACAGGAGTATGGCTACACCTTC. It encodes CAWRQEQEYGYTF.